Following are 26 T cell receptor beta chains from one sample sequenced in a study of Graves' ophthalmopathy and Graves' hyperthyroidism. As the template, RNA transcripts were used to amplify TCR beta CDR3 regions. First-round RT-PCR employed HTBI primers, with a second-round multiplex PCR after it. TCRdb reanalysed the multiplex PCR reads using MiXCR and keeps one entry per CDR3 protein. The table has around 1,000,000 distinct CDR3 sequences, roughly two fifths seen once. The specimen was peripheral blood or thyroid tissue (not recorded which). The receptor set was obtained from an adult man with Graves' hyperthyroidism.

This clonotype was picked up a small number of times. The chain recombines TRBV12-3 or TRBV12-4 with TRBJ2-2; 8 bases align to TRBD1. V shed 5 bases and J 4 bases; nucleotides not matched to a gene: 12. This CDR3 comprises 17 residues. Written as DNA, the CDR3 is TGTGCCAGCAGTCCTGAAGGACAGGGACCGAGCACCGGGGAGCTGTTTTTT. It yields the protein CASSPEGQGPSTGELFF.

The V call is TRBV19, the J call TRBJ2-5, with TRBD2 matching 7 bases. Germline V lookup: CDR1 LNHDA, CDR2 SQIVND (reference sequence). The CDR3 has 16 residues. J was trimmed by 5 bases and V by 5 bases; bases with no gene match: 14. The DNA of the CDR3 is TGTGCCAGTAGTCCGGACTCCCTTAGGGGAGGGGAGACCCAGTACTTC. Its translation: CASSPDSLRGGETQYF.

The sample holds many counts of this clonotype. The rearrangement joins TRBV7-8 to TRBJ1-5; D not resolved. Deletions cut 4 bases from V and 9 bases from J, with 10 bases between. Germline V gene sequence: CDR1 SGHVS, CDR2 FQNEAQ. The CDR3 runs to 12 residues. In nucleotides, the CDR3 is TGTGCCAGCAGCTCTCCAAATTCGCCCCAGCATTTT. Protein: CASSSPNSPQHF.

This clonotype was counted many times. The chain uses TRBV4-2 and TRBJ2-6; D uncertain. Germline values: CDR1 LGHNA, CDR2 YNFKEQ. This CDR3 is built from 15 residues. V was trimmed by 1 base and J by 0 bases, leaving 4 bases between them. Here the CDR3 DNA reads TGTGCCAGCAGCCAAGGATTCTCTGGGGCCAACGTCCTGACTTTC. It yields the protein CASSQGFSGANVLTF.

This clonotype was picked up a small number of times. The V gene is TRBV6-2 or TRBV6-3, the J gene TRBJ2-7; 7 bases align to TRBD2. J lost 0 bases, V lost 6 bases, and 5 bases had no gene match. Germline CDR1 reads MNHEY; CDR2 reads SVGEGT. The CDR3 is made up of 14 amino acids. CDR3 coding DNA: TGTGCCAGCAGACCGGGACTACTCTCCTACGAGCAGTACTTC. This translates into CASRPGLLSYEQYF.

The rearrangement links TRBV9 to TRBJ2-1; D is ambiguous. V was clipped by 0 bases and J by 7 bases, with 8 bases between them. The germline CDR1 and CDR2 sequences are SGDLS and YYNGEE. The CDR3 length is 13 residues. CDR3 sequence: CASSVGQWNEQFF. Written as DNA, the CDR3 is TGTGCCAGCAGCGTAGGGCAGTGGAATGAGCAGTTCTTC.

This chain's CDR3 is CSAQTGGSGNQPQHF. DNA of the CDR3: TGCAGTGCCCAGACAGGGGGTAGTGGCAATCAGCCCCAGCATTTT. This chain links TRBV20-1 with TRBJ1-5; 9 bases line up with TRBD1. This CDR3 region has 15 residues. The V gene's germline CDR1 is DFQATT and CDR2 SNEGSKA (reference sequence). Trimming took 6 bases from V and 2 from J; bases not matched to a gene: 8.

This clonotype was counted a single time. This clone may be a read error of a much larger clone one base away. The rearrangement uses TRBV20-1 and TRBJ2-7; TRBD2 aligns across 10 bases. The CDR3 spans 14 residues. Germline V gene sequence: CDR1 DFQATT, CDR2 SNEGSKA (reference sequence). The junction had 3 bases not matched to a gene; V was cut back by 2 bases and J by 2 bases. DNA of the CDR3: TGCAGTGCTAGAAAGCTAGCGGGGGCCTACGAGCAGTACTTC. Its translation is CSARKLAGAYEQYF.

This clonotype was found once. V gene TRBV28 combines with J gene TRBJ1-5; the D gene is possibly TRBD1 (6 bases). CDR1 and CDR2 (germline): MDHEN, SYDVKM. The length of the CDR3 is 16 residues. V lost 5 bases to trimming and J lost 5 bases, with 19 bases between them. CDR3 in DNA: TGTGCCAGCAGTCCGCTTTTAGGGGGAGGGGATCAGCCCCAGCATTTT. Translating it yields CASSPLLGGGDQPQHF.

Notes on this clonotype: The CDR3 does not close with the conserved phenylalanine or tryptophan, likely indicating a read error. It is unclear where the CDR3 begins or ends on the DNA, so no DNA is shown, and the CDR3 is as TCRdb lists it. This rearrangement joins TRBV7-2 to TRBJ2-6; TRBD1 reflects the table's D call only, with no check against the DNA. In germline, CDR1 is SGHTA, CDR2 FQGNSA. The CDR3 is 9 amino acids long, termini counted. CDR3 residues: CASSLGSGG.

This clonotype was seen many times. The chain is built from TRBV24-1 and TRBJ2-7; D unresolved. Deletions cut 3 bases from V and 3 bases from J, with 5 bases between. This CDR3 is 12 amino acids long. CDR1 and CDR2 (germline): KGHDR, SFDVKD. CDR3 nucleotides: TGTGCCACCAGTGATACTAACTACGAGCAGTACTTC. This encodes CATSDTNYEQYF.

The chain recombines TRBV7-2 with TRBJ2-7; 9 bases fit TRBD2. Germline lookup yields CDR1 SGHTA and CDR2 FQGNSA. The CDR3 loop spans 14 amino acids. With V trimmed by 1 base and J by 5 bases, 3 bases remained unmatched. The CDR3 here is CASSLDGTSHEQYF. The CDR3 DNA is TGTGCCAGCAGCTTAGACGGGACTAGCCACGAGCAGTACTTC.

A few counts support this clonotype. The chain is built from TRBV7-2 and TRBJ2-3, with 8 positions matching TRBD2. The CDR3 runs to 16 residues. Germline V lookup: CDR1 SGHTA, CDR2 FQGNSA. Trimming cost V 4 bases and J 5 bases; bases outside gene matches: 11. The CDR3 nucleotides are TGTGCCAGCAGCTCGCCGGCCGGGACTAGTGTAGATACGCAGTATTTT. This codes for CASSSPAGTSVDTQYF.

There are many counts of this clonotype. The chain employs TRBV20-1 and TRBJ2-5, with a possible D match to TRBD2 (5 bases). This CDR3 is built from 14 residues. V dropped 0 bases and J dropped 1 base, with 9 bases sitting between them. Germline V gene sequence: CDR1 DFQATT, CDR2 SNEGSKA (reference sequence). CDR3 amino acids: CSARDFTSQETQYF. The CDR3 bases are TGCAGTGCTAGAGATTTCACTAGCCAAGAGACCCAGTACTTC.

V usage is TRBV7-2 and J usage is TRBJ1-2; D is unresolved. Trimming shortened V by 1 base and J by 4 bases, and 13 bases separated the two germline ends. The CDR3 runs 15 residues. The germline gives CDR1 SGHTA, CDR2 FQGNSA. DNA for the CDR3: TGTGCCAGCAGCTTAGTCGTATCTGGGTCCTATGGCTACACCTTC. Translation gives CASSLVVSGSYGYTF.

V is TRBV7-9 and J is TRBJ1-6; 8 nucleotides match TRBD1. This CDR3 spans 15 amino acids. V dropped 5 bases and J dropped 6; count of bases not matched to a gene: 6. Looked up from germline, CDR1 is SEHNR and CDR2 is FQNEAQ (reference sequence). CDR3 sequence reads: CASSRMGQVNSPLHF. DNA of the CDR3: TGTGCCAGCAGCAGAATGGGACAGGTTAATTCACCCCTCCACTTT.

About this clonotype: At one boundary the junction diverges from the germline segment, which might be a read error. The gene calls are TRBV7-2 and TRBJ2-6; TRBD2 might be the D (6 bases). This CDR3 is built from 13 residues. The germline CDR1 and CDR2 sequences are SGHTA and FQGNSA. The CDR3 loop is CASSLGGSNVLTF. The DNA of the CDR3 is TGTGCTAGCAGCCTCGGGGGATCCAACGTCCTGACTTTC.

The rearrangement uses TRBV2 and TRBJ2-5; D remains ambiguous. The CDR3 extends over 11 amino acids. Per the germline V gene, CDR1 is SNHLY and CDR2 is FYNNEI. Trimming pared 1 base from V and 11 bases from J, leaving 8 bases between. CDR3 sequence (DNA): TGTGCCAGCAGTGAAGGCGTACCTCAGTACTTC. It encodes CASSEGVPQYF.

This clonotype was counted many times. V is TRBV7-2 and J is TRBJ1-2; D uncertain. V shed 3 bases and J shed 0 bases, with 5 bases lying between them. Germline CDR1 and CDR2: SGHTA and FQGNSA. This CDR3 has 13 amino acids. The CDR3 protein is CASSFLANYGYTF. The CDR3 region has the DNA TGTGCCAGCAGCTTCCTTGCTAACTATGGCTACACCTTC. Combining the CDR3 with reference TRBV7-2 and TRBJ1-2 gives the whole variable domain GAGVSQSPSNKVTEKGKDVELRCDPISGHTALYWYRQSLGQGLEFLIYFQGNSAPDKSGLPSDRFSAERTGGSVSTLTIQRTQQEDSAVYLCASSFLANYGYTFGSGTRLTVV.

The CDR3 DNA reads TGTGCCAGCAGCTTATCGGACAGGGCGACCTACGAGCAGTACTTC. It specifies CASSLSDRATYEQYF. V is TRBV13 and J is TRBJ2-7; 8 bases fit TRBD1. V lost 2 bases to trimming and J lost 2 bases; unmatched junction nucleotides: 5. The CDR3 spans 15 residues. Germline V lookup: CDR1 PRHDT, CDR2 FYEKMQ (reference sequence).

The CDR3: CAWRVDRGDGYTF. Written as DNA, the CDR3 is TGTGCCTGGAGAGTAGACAGGGGGGACGGCTACACCTTC. This sequence joins TRBV30 and TRBJ1-2; 9 bases line up with TRBD1. The CDR3 spans 13 residues. V lost 3 bases and J lost 8; bases outside the gene matches: 7. Looked up from germline, CDR1 is GTSNPN and CDR2 is SVGIG (reference sequence).

This chain uses TRBV4-2 with TRBJ1-1; 7 bases line up with TRBD1. The J segment lost 1 base and the V segment lost 6 bases, leaving 14 bases of the junction unmatched. The CDR3 loop spans 17 amino acids. Germline CDR1 is LGHNA and CDR2 is YNFKEQ. For the CDR3, the DNA is TGTGCCAGCAGTTACACAGGGGTTGTGGTGCAGAACACTGAAGCTTTCTTT. Translating it yields CASSYTGVVVQNTEAFF.

This clonotype has a handful of counts. This CDR3 is CASSHRDRGHEQYF. The CDR3 DNA reads TGTGCCAGCAGCCACCGGGACAGGGGCCACGAGCAGTACTTC. This chain joins TRBV14 and TRBJ2-7, with 10 bases matching TRBD1. There are 14 residues in the CDR3. V lost 3 bases and J lost 5; bases outside the gene matches: 4. The germline V gene encodes CDR1 SGHDN and CDR2 FVKESK.

This clonotype was recorded many times. Its ends do not fully match the called genes, so a read error is possible. This chain links TRBV29-1 with TRBJ2-5; D perhaps matches TRBD2 (5 bases). Looked up from germline, CDR1 is SQVTM and CDR2 is ANQGSEA. CDR3 length: 14 amino acids. The CDR3 loop reads CSGERGALGETQYF. In DNA form, the CDR3 reads TGCAGCGGTGAACGGGGAGCCCTAGGGGAGACCCAGTACTTC.

As concerns this clonotype: Sequence at one end of the junction differs from germline and may be a read error. The chain is built from TRBV7-9 and TRBJ1-1, with TRBD1 identical over 8 bases. The CDR3 has 16 residues. CDR1 SEHNR and CDR2 FQNEAQ come from the germline V gene (reference sequence). Here the CDR3 reads CASRQGTGAMNAEAFF. The CDR3 DNA is TGCGCCAGCAGACAAGGGACAGGCGCAATGAACGCTGAAGCTTTCTTT.

The J gene is TRBJ2-7, the V gene TRBV7-2; TRBD2 matches at 7 bases. V was pared by 3 bases and J by 5 bases, with 7 bases of the junction left unmatched. The germline V gene has CDR1 SGHTA and CDR2 FQGNSA. The CDR3 length is 14 residues. DNA of the CDR3: TGTGCCAGCAGCTTCCGACTAGCTTCCCACGAGCAGTACTTC. It encodes CASSFRLASHEQYF.